This is a list of T cell receptor beta chains from one sample in a study of blood T cell repertoires in COVID-19. Profiling relied on immunoSEQ multiplex PCR, and the TCRdb table lists in-frame clones only, not all of them. The table lists approximately 150,000 clones, about 83% of them singletons, with 3% to 3.5% in the top ten. Sequenced material: PBMCs or T cells enriched from blood (not recorded which). These receptor sequences come from a woman aged 45-65 years with acute COVID-19. The CDR3 runs from the conserved cysteine through the conserved F or W. Each record gives: CDR3 protein, CDR3 DNA, J gene, V gene, clone size, D gene. A D gene is named only where the DNA matches it firmly. Clone size is given for some rows only: seen once, a few or many times, or a class if the clone is expanded.

CDR3 protein: CASSQDSGRGAGANVLTF; CDR3 DNA: TGCGCCAGCAGCCAAGATTCCGGGAGGGGGGCAGGGGCCAACGTCCTGACTTTC; J gene: TRBJ2-6; V gene: TRBV4-1; clone size: NA; D gene: TRBD2
CDR3 protein: CASSYRAGSTEAFF; CDR3 DNA: TGTGCCAGCAGTTACCGAGCCGGGAGCACTGAAGCTTTCTTT; J gene: TRBJ1-1; V gene: TRBV6-5; clone size: NA; D gene: NA
CDR3 protein: CASSLGAASQPQHF; CDR3 DNA: TGTGCCAGCAGTTTAGGGGCAGCTAGTCAGCCCCAGCATTTT; J gene: TRBJ1-5; V gene: TRBV27; clone size: once; D gene: NA
CDR3 protein: CASSLGRGDWETQYF; CDR3 DNA: TGCGCCAGCAGCTTGGGCAGGGGGGATTGGGAGACCCAGTACTTC; J gene: TRBJ2-5; V gene: TRBV5-1; clone size: NA; D gene: NA
CDR3 protein: CASSFFVGEEQYF; CDR3 DNA: TGTGCCAGCAGCTTTTTCGTTGGGGAGGAGCAGTACTTC; J gene: TRBJ2-7; V gene: TRBV5-8; clone size: NA; D gene: NA
CDR3 protein: CASSINSYGYTF; CDR3 DNA: TGTGCCAGTAGTATAAACAGCTATGGCTACACCTTC; J gene: TRBJ1-2; V gene: TRBV19; clone size: NA; D gene: NA
CDR3 protein: CASSLVAPGELFF; CDR3 DNA: TGTGCCAGCAGCTTAGTAGCTCCCGGGGAGCTGTTTTTT; J gene: TRBJ2-2; V gene: TRBV11-2; clone size: NA; D gene: NA
CDR3 protein: CAISDGQSSGNTIYF; CDR3 DNA: TGTGCCATCAGTGATGGACAGAGCTCTGGAAACACCATATATTTT; J gene: TRBJ1-3; V gene: TRBV10-3; clone size: once; D gene: NA
CDR3 protein: CASSLTSGRDYEQYF; CDR3 DNA: TGTGCCAGCAGCTTAACTAGCGGGAGGGACTACGAGCAGTACTTC; J gene: TRBJ2-7; V gene: TRBV7-9; clone size: once; D gene: TRBD2
CDR3 protein: CASSQGQGRVYGYTF; CDR3 DNA: TGTGCCAGCAGCCAAGGGCAGGGGCGGGTCTATGGCTACACCTTC; J gene: TRBJ1-2; V gene: TRBV3-1/TRBV3-2; clone size: few; D gene: NA
CDR3 protein: CASSGDRGLGNEQFF; CDR3 DNA: TGTGCCAGTAGTGGAGACAGGGGGCTAGGGAATGAGCAGTTCTTC; J gene: TRBJ2-1; V gene: TRBV19; clone size: NA; D gene: TRBD1
CDR3 protein: CAFGTDGYTF; CDR3 DNA: TGTGCCTTCGGGACAGATGGCTACACCTTC; J gene: TRBJ1-2; V gene: TRBV30; clone size: once; D gene: TRBD1
CDR3 protein: CASGLDGTSGYNEQFF; CDR3 DNA: TGTGCTAGTGGTTTGGACGGGACTTCGGGCTACAATGAGCAGTTCTTC; J gene: TRBJ2-1; V gene: TRBV12-5; clone size: NA; D gene: NA
CDR3 protein: CASSAGQRFGNTIYF; CDR3 DNA: TGTGCCAGCAGCGCGGGACAGAGGTTCGGAAACACCATATATTTT; J gene: TRBJ1-3; V gene: TRBV9; clone size: NA; D gene: TRBD1
CDR3 protein: CASSPGYTYTDTQYF; CDR3 DNA: TGTGCCAGCAGCCCCGGGTACACCTACACAGATACGCAGTATTTT; J gene: TRBJ2-3; V gene: TRBV3-1/TRBV3-2; clone size: NA; D gene: NA
CDR3 protein: CASSRGGATNEQFF; CDR3 DNA: TGTGCCAGCAGTAGGGGGGGAGCAACGAATGAGCAGTTCTTC; J gene: TRBJ2-1; V gene: TRBV28; clone size: NA; D gene: NA
CDR3 protein: CASACREAYEQYF; CDR3 DNA: TGTGCCAGCGCGTGTAGGGAGGCCTACGAGCAGTACTTC; J gene: TRBJ2-7; V gene: TRBV11-3; clone size: NA; D gene: NA
CDR3 protein: CASRATGGDYNEQFF; CDR3 DNA: TGTGCCAGCAGAGCGACAGGGGGGGATTACAATGAGCAGTTCTTC; J gene: TRBJ2-1; V gene: TRBV7-3; clone size: NA; D gene: TRBD1
CDR3 protein: CASSLDLSSYNEQFF; CDR3 DNA: TGTGCCAGCAGCTTAGATTTGAGCTCCTACAATGAGCAGTTCTTC; J gene: TRBJ2-1; V gene: TRBV11-2; clone size: few; D gene: NA
CDR3 protein: CASSLEGGTYNEQFF; CDR3 DNA: TGTGCCAGCAGCTTGGAGGGAGGAACCTACAATGAGCAGTTCTTC; J gene: TRBJ2-1; V gene: TRBV7-2; clone size: once; D gene: NA
CDR3 protein: CASSNRGGEQFF; CDR3 DNA: TGTGCCAGCAGTAACAGGGGCGGTGAGCAGTTCTTC; J gene: TRBJ2-1; V gene: TRBV6-4; clone size: NA; D gene: TRBD1
CDR3 protein: CASSPAAARTDTQYF; CDR3 DNA: TGTGCCAGCAGCCCGGCGGCAGCCCGCACAGATACGCAGTATTTT; J gene: TRBJ2-3; V gene: TRBV11-2; clone size: NA; D gene: NA
CDR3 protein: CAWRDSGRHLFQETQYF; CDR3 DNA: TGTGCCTGGAGGGATAGCGGGAGGCACCTTTTCCAAGAGACCCAGTACTTC; J gene: TRBJ2-5; V gene: TRBV30; clone size: NA; D gene: TRBD2
CDR3 protein: CASSRRKTGELFF; CDR3 DNA: TGTGCCAGCAGCCGTAGAAAAACCGGGGAGCTGTTTTTT; J gene: TRBJ2-2; V gene: TRBV9; clone size: once; D gene: NA
CDR3 protein: CATSREGGAPTNEKLFF; CDR3 DNA: TGTGCCACCAGCAGAGAGGGCGGGGCCCCAACTAATGAAAAACTGTTTTTT; J gene: TRBJ1-4; V gene: TRBV15; clone size: NA; D gene: NA
CDR3 protein: CATSDAGTDFYNEQFF; CDR3 DNA: TGTGCCACCAGTGACGCCGGGACAGATTTTTACAATGAGCAGTTCTTC; J gene: TRBJ2-1; V gene: TRBV24-1; clone size: NA; D gene: TRBD1
CDR3 protein: CASSLDSYQPQHF; CDR3 DNA: TGTGCCAGCAGCTTGGACAGCTATCAGCCCCAGCATTTT; J gene: TRBJ1-5; V gene: TRBV7-2; clone size: NA; D gene: NA
CDR3 protein: CASSLAGTGKEQYF; CDR3 DNA: TGTGCCAGCAGCTTGGCCGGGACAGGGAAAGAGCAGTACTTC; J gene: TRBJ2-7; V gene: TRBV5-6; clone size: few; D gene: TRBD1
CDR3 protein: CASSPWTGEEKLFF; CDR3 DNA: TGTGCCAGCAGCCCTTGGACAGGGGAAGAAAAACTGTTTTTT; J gene: TRBJ1-4; V gene: TRBV3-1/TRBV3-2; clone size: NA; D gene: TRBD1
CDR3 protein: CASTPAGGPLGELFF; CDR3 DNA: TGTGCCAGTACCCCAGCGGGAGGGCCCTTAGGGGAGCTGTTTTTT; J gene: TRBJ2-2; V gene: TRBV19; clone size: NA; D gene: TRBD2
CDR3 protein: CATRKGSASREQFF; CDR3 DNA: TGTGCCACCCGCAAAGGTTCGGCTAGCAGAGAGCAGTTCTTC; J gene: TRBJ2-1; V gene: TRBV21-1; clone size: NA; D gene: NA
CDR3 protein: CASSYSPTGWDGYTF; CDR3 DNA: TGTGCCAGCAGTTACTCCCCGACAGGGTGGGATGGCTACACCTTC; J gene: TRBJ1-2; V gene: TRBV6-2/TRBV6-3; clone size: once; D gene: TRBD1
CDR3 protein: CSVETSAMYTEAFF; CDR3 DNA: TGCAGCGTTGAAACGTCAGCGATGTACACTGAAGCTTTCTTT; J gene: TRBJ1-1; V gene: TRBV29-1; clone size: NA; D gene: NA
CDR3 protein: CASRLSSDSYNEQFF; CDR3 DNA: TGTGCCAGCAGGCTGTCGAGTGATTCCTACAATGAGCAGTTCTTC; J gene: TRBJ2-1; V gene: TRBV3-1/TRBV3-2; clone size: NA; D gene: NA
CDR3 protein: CASSEVRNTEAFF; CDR3 DNA: TGTGCCAGCAGTGAGGTCAGGAACACTGAAGCTTTCTTT; J gene: TRBJ1-1; V gene: TRBV6-1; clone size: NA; D gene: NA
CDR3 protein: CASSNSRVPTSEQYF; CDR3 DNA: TGTGCCAGTAGCAATAGCAGGGTACCTACTTCCGAGCAGTACTTC; J gene: TRBJ2-7; V gene: TRBV19; clone size: once; D gene: NA
CDR3 protein: CASSLGADQETQYF; CDR3 DNA: TGCGCCAGCAGCTTGGGAGCGGACCAAGAGACCCAGTACTTC; J gene: TRBJ2-5; V gene: TRBV5-1; clone size: NA; D gene: NA
CDR3 protein: CASRGFSGGRTPLHF; CDR3 DNA: TGTGCCAGCAGGGGATTTTCAGGGGGCAGGACACCCCTCCACTTT; J gene: TRBJ1-6; V gene: TRBV3-1/TRBV3-2; clone size: NA; D gene: TRBD1
CDR3 protein: CASSPGQAGVRVEKLFF; CDR3 DNA: TGTGCCAGCAGCCCTGGGCAGGCCGGGGTCCGTGTCGAAAAACTGTTTTTT; J gene: TRBJ1-4; V gene: TRBV27; clone size: NA; D gene: NA
CDR3 protein: CASSKALKRESYEQYF; CDR3 DNA: TGTGCCAGCAGCAAAGCGCTGAAGCGGGAGTCCTACGAGCAGTACTTC; J gene: TRBJ2-7; V gene: TRBV21-1; clone size: NA; D gene: NA